A selection of T cell receptor beta chains follows, all from one sample in a study of CD4+ T cells in melanoma. Sequencing used immunoSEQ multiplex PCR; TCRdb keeps in-frame clones, though not all of them. The sample has around 130,000 clones, around 90% seen once. These TCRs come from a human donor with melanoma. The CDR3 runs from the conserved cysteine through the conserved F or W. D genes are given only for firm matches. The size field is filled for only some rows; it gives once, few, many or a size class.

clone size: NA
V gene: TRBV5-1
J gene: TRBJ1-6
D gene: NA
CDR3 DNA: TGCGCCAGCAGGGAGTTAGGGGAGGGCCTAGGATCACCCCTCCACTTT
CDR3 protein: CASRELGEGLGSPLHF

clone size: once
V gene: TRBV7-9
J gene: TRBJ1-6
D gene: NA
CDR3 DNA: TGTGCCAGCAGCTTTGGGACGGGGGATTCACCCCTCCACTTT
CDR3 protein: CASSFGTGDSPLHF

clone size: NA
V gene: TRBV7-9
J gene: TRBJ1-6
D gene: TRBD1
CDR3 DNA: TGTGCCAGCAGCGCCGGGACAGCCACTTCACCCCTCCACTTT
CDR3 protein: CASSAGTATSPLHF

clone size: NA
V gene: TRBV18
J gene: TRBJ2-1
D gene: NA
CDR3 DNA: TGTGCCAGCTCACCACCAACAAGTAATGAGCAGTTCTTC
CDR3 protein: CASSPPTSNEQFF

clone size: NA
V gene: TRBV7-2
J gene: TRBJ1-6
D gene: NA
CDR3 DNA: TGTGCCAGCATCAACGACCGAGAATTGAATTCACCCCTCCACTTT
CDR3 protein: CASINDRELNSPLHF

clone size: NA
V gene: TRBV30
J gene: TRBJ1-1
D gene: NA
CDR3 DNA: TGTGCCTGGAGTATAAAGCGTACGCCAAACACTGAAGCTTTCTTT
CDR3 protein: CAWSIKRTPNTEAFF

clone size: NA
V gene: TRBV6-5
J gene: TRBJ1-1
D gene: NA
CDR3 DNA: TGTGCCAGCCTACGTAGGGCACGGACTGAAGCTTTCTTT
CDR3 protein: CASLRRARTEAFF

clone size: NA
V gene: TRBV7-3
J gene: TRBJ2-1
D gene: NA
CDR3 DNA: TGTGCCAGCAGCCAGTCCGGTCGGGGGACCTACAATGAGCAGTTCTTC
CDR3 protein: CASSQSGRGTYNEQFF

clone size: NA
V gene: TRBV18
J gene: TRBJ1-2
D gene: NA
CDR3 DNA: TGTGCCAGCTCACAGATGGAGACGGATGGCTACACCTTC
CDR3 protein: CASSQMETDGYTF

clone size: NA
V gene: TRBV5-1
J gene: TRBJ1-2
D gene: NA
CDR3 DNA: TGCGCCAGCAGCTCGGCGGGCGACTATGGCTACACCTTC
CDR3 protein: CASSSAGDYGYTF

clone size: NA
V gene: TRBV5-8
J gene: TRBJ1-4
D gene: NA
CDR3 DNA: TGTGCCAGCAGCTTGCAACGAGAAAAACTGTTTTTT
CDR3 protein: CASSLQREKLFF

clone size: NA
V gene: TRBV29-1
J gene: TRBJ2-1
D gene: NA
CDR3 DNA: TGCAGCGTACTAGACATCACCCCCGGGGGGCAGTTCTTC
CDR3 protein: CSVLDITPGGQFF

clone size: NA
V gene: TRBV6-1
J gene: TRBJ2-7
D gene: NA
CDR3 DNA: TGTGCCAGCAGTGGGGCTAGCACCGGCCTCGAGCAGTACTTC
CDR3 protein: CASSGASTGLEQYF

clone size: NA
V gene: TRBV10-3
J gene: TRBJ2-7
D gene: NA
CDR3 DNA: TGTGCCATCAGTGAGTCGAGGGGCGAGCAGTACTTC
CDR3 protein: CAISESRGEQYF

clone size: NA
V gene: TRBV5-1
J gene: TRBJ2-3
D gene: NA
CDR3 DNA: TGCGCCAGCAGCTCCGGGACTGCCGGGTTGACGCAGTATTTT
CDR3 protein: CASSSGTAGLTQYF

clone size: NA
V gene: TRBV9
J gene: TRBJ1-2
D gene: NA
CDR3 DNA: TGTGCCAGCAGCGGTGGATTGAACTATGGCTACACCTTC
CDR3 protein: CASSGGLNYGYTF

clone size: few
V gene: TRBV11-1
J gene: TRBJ2-2
D gene: NA
CDR3 DNA: TGTGCCAGCAGCGGTCAGGGGAGAGGGTCGAACACCGGGGAGCTGTTTTTT
CDR3 protein: CASSGQGRGSNTGELFF

clone size: NA
V gene: TRBV4-1
J gene: TRBJ1-4
D gene: TRBD1
CDR3 DNA: TGCGCCAGCAGCCAACTCGTCGGACAGGGTAACTTTAATGAAAAACTGTTTTTT
CDR3 protein: CASSQLVGQGNFNEKLFF

clone size: NA
V gene: TRBV7-9
J gene: TRBJ1-5
D gene: NA
CDR3 DNA: TGTGCCAGCAGCTTAGGGCCCGGGCAGCCCCAGCATTTT
CDR3 protein: CASSLGPGQPQHF

clone size: NA
V gene: TRBV7-5
J gene: TRBJ1-1
D gene: NA
CDR3 DNA: TGTGCCAGAAGCTTAGGAATGCCCGGGGGTCAGAACACTGAAGCTTTCTTT
CDR3 protein: CARSLGMPGGQNTEAFF

clone size: NA
V gene: TRBV7-2
J gene: TRBJ2-3
D gene: TRBD2
CDR3 DNA: TGTGCCAGCAGCTTAGCTAGCGGGGGGCCCCGGGATACGCAGTATTTT
CDR3 protein: CASSLASGGPRDTQYF

clone size: NA
V gene: TRBV19
J gene: TRBJ2-6
D gene: NA
CDR3 DNA: TGTGCCAGTAGTATCGGGACCTCTGGGGCCAACGTCCTGACTTTC
CDR3 protein: CASSIGTSGANVLTF

clone size: NA
V gene: TRBV5-5
J gene: TRBJ2-7
D gene: NA
CDR3 DNA: TGTGCCAGCAGCTTTCTGGGGGTAGTTGGGTACGAGCAGTACTTC
CDR3 protein: CASSFLGVVGYEQYF

clone size: NA
V gene: TRBV2
J gene: TRBJ2-3
D gene: NA
CDR3 DNA: TGTGCCAGCAAAAAAGGAGGGGCGGCAGATACGCAGTATTTT
CDR3 protein: CASKKGGAADTQYF

clone size: NA
V gene: TRBV4-1
J gene: TRBJ2-4
D gene: TRBD1
CDR3 DNA: TGCGCCAGCAGCCAAGTAGACAGGGTTGGAGACATTCAGTACTTC
CDR3 protein: CASSQVDRVGDIQYF

clone size: NA
V gene: TRBV27
J gene: TRBJ2-1
D gene: TRBD2
CDR3 DNA: TGTGCCAGCAGGACTAGCGGGGGATATGAGCAGTTCTTC
CDR3 protein: CASRTSGGYEQFF

clone size: NA
V gene: TRBV5-1
J gene: TRBJ2-5
D gene: TRBD2
CDR3 DNA: TGCGCCAGCAGTTCTAGCGGGGGACAGCAAGAGACCCAGTACTTC
CDR3 protein: CASSSSGGQQETQYF

clone size: once
V gene: TRBV15
J gene: TRBJ1-1
D gene: NA
CDR3 DNA: TGTGCCACCAGCCCCCCGCGGGACACTGAAGCTTTCTTT
CDR3 protein: CATSPPRDTEAFF

clone size: NA
V gene: TRBV5-1
J gene: TRBJ2-1
D gene: NA
CDR3 DNA: TGCGCCAGCAGCTGGGGGGGCCGGGAGAATGAGCAGTTCTTC
CDR3 protein: CASSWGGRENEQFF

clone size: NA
V gene: TRBV18
J gene: TRBJ2-5
D gene: NA
CDR3 DNA: TGTGCCAGCTCACAGACCGGAGGGGGTGCGGTGGTGGAGACCCAGTACTTC
CDR3 protein: CASSQTGGGAVVETQYF

clone size: NA
V gene: TRBV6-1
J gene: TRBJ1-3
D gene: TRBD1
CDR3 DNA: TGTGCTGGTGCAGGGGGGACTGGAAACACCATATATTTT
CDR3 protein: CAGAGGTGNTIYF

clone size: NA
V gene: TRBV25-1
J gene: TRBJ1-1
D gene: TRBD1
CDR3 DNA: TGTGCCAGCAGTGTTTCTCGACAGGGTCGGAACACTGAAGCTTTCTTT
CDR3 protein: CASSVSRQGRNTEAFF

clone size: NA
V gene: TRBV14
J gene: TRBJ2-5
D gene: NA
CDR3 DNA: TGTGCCAGCAGCCAGGGGTGGACGGGAGAGACCCAGTACTTC
CDR3 protein: CASSQGWTGETQYF

clone size: once
V gene: TRBV21-1
J gene: TRBJ1-5
D gene: NA
CDR3 DNA: TGTGCCAGCAGCAAAGATGGGGGGGCAGGGGACTATAGCAATCAGCCCCAGCATTTT
CDR3 protein: CASSKDGGAGDYSNQPQHF

clone size: NA
V gene: TRBV7-2
J gene: TRBJ2-3
D gene: TRBD1
CDR3 DNA: TGTGCCAGCAGCACCCGACAGGGCCCAGATACGCAGTATTTT
CDR3 protein: CASSTRQGPDTQYF

clone size: NA
V gene: TRBV19
J gene: TRBJ1-2
D gene: TRBD1
CDR3 DNA: TGTGCCAGTAGCAGGGGGACAGGGACTCCTTATGGCTACACCTTC
CDR3 protein: CASSRGTGTPYGYTF

clone size: NA
V gene: TRBV28
J gene: TRBJ1-1
D gene: NA
CDR3 DNA: TGTGCCAGCGACAGCAGCACTGAAGCTTTCTTT
CDR3 protein: CASDSSTEAFF

clone size: NA
V gene: TRBV6-6
J gene: TRBJ1-1
D gene: NA
CDR3 DNA: TGTGCCAGCAGTTCTGGTGGGGCTGAAGCTTTCTTT
CDR3 protein: CASSSGGAEAFF

clone size: NA
V gene: TRBV4-1
J gene: TRBJ2-3
D gene: NA
CDR3 DNA: TGCGCCAGCAGCCAAATGACCGGGACCTTAATGTCAGATACGCAGTATTTT
CDR3 protein: CASSQMTGTLMSDTQYF

clone size: NA
V gene: TRBV11-2
J gene: TRBJ2-5
D gene: TRBD2
CDR3 DNA: TGTGCCAGCAGCTACATAGCGGGGGGCCGCTCACAAGAGACCCAGTACTTC
CDR3 protein: CASSYIAGGRSQETQYF

clone size: NA
V gene: TRBV7-8
J gene: TRBJ1-2
D gene: TRBD1
CDR3 DNA: TGTGCCAGCAGCCCCAGGGGGGGAGGGCCCCTTTCGGACTATGGCTACACCTTC
CDR3 protein: CASSPRGGGPLSDYGYTF

clone size: NA
V gene: TRBV5-1
J gene: TRBJ2-1
D gene: NA
CDR3 DNA: TGCGCCAGCAGCCCGGGGGGCGGCTCCTACAATGAGCAGTTCTTC
CDR3 protein: CASSPGGGSYNEQFF

clone size: NA
V gene: TRBV6-1
J gene: TRBJ2-7
D gene: NA
CDR3 DNA: TGTGCCAGCAGTGATGTGACCGCCAACTACGAGCAGTACTTC
CDR3 protein: CASSDVTANYEQYF

clone size: NA
V gene: TRBV28
J gene: TRBJ2-5
D gene: NA
CDR3 DNA: TGTGCCAGCAGCCCCGGGCAAGAGACCCAGTACTTC
CDR3 protein: CASSPGQETQYF

clone size: NA
V gene: TRBV30
J gene: TRBJ2-2
D gene: NA
CDR3 DNA: TGTGCCTGGAATCAAGGGGTAGATGGGGACGGGGAGCTGTTTTTT
CDR3 protein: CAWNQGVDGDGELFF

clone size: NA
V gene: TRBV27
J gene: TRBJ2-1
D gene: NA
CDR3 DNA: TGTGCCAGCAGTTTACCAGGGGCTAGCTTCCCCCCTGAGCAGTTCTTC
CDR3 protein: CASSLPGASFPPEQFF

clone size: NA
V gene: TRBV29-1
J gene: TRBJ2-3
D gene: NA
CDR3 DNA: TGCAGCGTTGAGGAAGAGGGGCCGGGCACAGATACGCAGTATTTT
CDR3 protein: CSVEEEGPGTDTQYF

clone size: NA
V gene: TRBV5-1
J gene: TRBJ1-2
D gene: NA
CDR3 DNA: TGCGCCAGCAGCTTGGGCCAGAACTATGGCTACACCTTC
CDR3 protein: CASSLGQNYGYTF

clone size: NA
V gene: TRBV30
J gene: TRBJ1-3
D gene: NA
CDR3 DNA: TGTGCCTGCCAAAAGGGGGGGACCTCCTCTGGAAACACCATATATTTT
CDR3 protein: CACQKGGTSSGNTIYF

clone size: NA
V gene: TRBV6-6
J gene: TRBJ1-2
D gene: TRBD1
CDR3 DNA: TGTGCCAGCAGCCTGTACGGACAGGGCTATGGCTACACCTTC
CDR3 protein: CASSLYGQGYGYTF

clone size: NA
V gene: TRBV29-1
J gene: TRBJ1-2
D gene: NA
CDR3 DNA: TGCAGCGCACTTGACAGCCCTGGCTACACCTTC
CDR3 protein: CSALDSPGYTF

clone size: NA
V gene: TRBV5-1
J gene: TRBJ2-5
D gene: NA
CDR3 DNA: TGCGCCAGCAGCTCGTACAGTGGGATTCAAGAGACCCAGTACTTC
CDR3 protein: CASSSYSGIQETQYF